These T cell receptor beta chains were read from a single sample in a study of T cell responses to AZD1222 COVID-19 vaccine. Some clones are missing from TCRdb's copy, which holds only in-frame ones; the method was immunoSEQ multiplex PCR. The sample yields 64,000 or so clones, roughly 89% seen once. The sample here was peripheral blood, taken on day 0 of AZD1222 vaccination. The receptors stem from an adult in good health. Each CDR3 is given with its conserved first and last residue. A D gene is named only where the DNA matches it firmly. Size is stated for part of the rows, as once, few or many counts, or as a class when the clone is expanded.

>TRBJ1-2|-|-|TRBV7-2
CASSFPQISGYGYTF
TGTGCCAGCAGCTTCCCTCAGATATCCGGGTATGGCTACACCTTC
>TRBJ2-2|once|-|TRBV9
CASSVEGGLNTGELFF
TGTGCCAGCAGCGTAGAGGGGGGGCTGAACACCGGGGAGCTGTTTTTT
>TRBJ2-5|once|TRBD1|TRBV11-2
CASSLADRTYQETQYF
TGTGCCAGCAGCTTAGCGGACAGGACGTACCAAGAGACCCAGTACTTC
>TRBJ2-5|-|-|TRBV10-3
CAISDREETQYF
TGTGCCATCAGTGACCGGGAAGAGACCCAGTACTTC
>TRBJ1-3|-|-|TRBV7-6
CASSPRRTAGNTIYF
TGTGCCAGCAGCCCCAGGAGGACAGCCGGAAACACCATATATTTT
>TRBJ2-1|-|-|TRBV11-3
CASSLVAGNEQFF
TGTGCCAGCAGCTTAGTGGCGGGGAATGAGCAGTTCTTC
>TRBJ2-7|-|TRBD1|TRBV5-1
CASSLGQGNGEQYF
TGCGCCAGCAGCTTGGGACAGGGGAATGGCGAGCAGTACTTC
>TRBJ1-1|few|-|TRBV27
CASSSTGFFGNTEAFF
TGTGCCAGCAGTTCCACAGGGTTCTTTGGGAACACTGAAGCTTTCTTT
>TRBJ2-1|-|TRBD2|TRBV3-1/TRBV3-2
CASSPLLGGGAPNEQFF
TGTGCCAGCAGCCCACTACTGGGCGGGGGGGCCCCCAATGAGCAGTTCTTC
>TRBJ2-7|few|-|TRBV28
CASSPMPPYEQYF
TGTGCCAGCAGTCCTATGCCGCCCTACGAGCAGTACTTC
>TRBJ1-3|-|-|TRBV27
CASRGFSGNTIYF
TGTGCCAGCAGGGGGTTCTCTGGAAACACCATATATTTT
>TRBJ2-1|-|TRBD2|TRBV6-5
CASSYWRTSGFDEQFF
TGTGCCAGCAGTTACTGGCGGACTAGCGGGTTCGATGAGCAGTTCTTC
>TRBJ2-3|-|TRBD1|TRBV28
CASSRTGGGTDTQYF
TGTGCCAGCAGTCGGACAGGGGGAGGCACAGATACGCAGTATTTT
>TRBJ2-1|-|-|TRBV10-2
CASRGGYNEQFF
TGCGCCAGCAGGGGGGGCTACAATGAGCAGTTCTTC
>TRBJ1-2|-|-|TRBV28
CASSLWGDTIFHTF
TGTGCCAGCAGTTTATGGGGGGACACCATTTTTCACACCTTC
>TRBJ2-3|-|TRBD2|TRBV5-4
CASSSGGSTDTQYF
TGTGCCAGCAGCTCGGGGGGGTCCACAGATACGCAGTATTTT
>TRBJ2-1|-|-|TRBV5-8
CASSLGGDHNEQFF
TGTGCCAGCAGCTTGGGGGGGGATCACAATGAGCAGTTCTTC
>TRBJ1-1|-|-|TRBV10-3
CAISESWRDTEAFF
TGTGCCATCAGTGAGTCGTGGCGGGACACTGAAGCTTTCTTT
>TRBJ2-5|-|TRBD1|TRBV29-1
CSVAQPRRAGTAEETQYF
TGCAGCGTTGCGCAGCCCCGCCGGGCCGGGACAGCAGAAGAGACCCAGTACTTC
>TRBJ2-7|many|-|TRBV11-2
CASSWTWSEQYF
TGTGCCAGCAGCTGGACATGGAGCGAGCAGTACTTC
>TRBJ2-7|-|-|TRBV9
CASSVKSGSYEQYF
TGTGCCAGCAGCGTAAAGTCGGGCTCCTACGAGCAGTACTTC
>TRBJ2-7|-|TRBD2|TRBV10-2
CASSELASGGGREQYF
TGCGCCAGCAGTGAGTTGGCTAGCGGGGGCGGGCGGGAGCAGTACTTC
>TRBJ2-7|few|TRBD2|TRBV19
CASSIGLAGIYEQYF
TGTGCCAGTAGTATAGGACTAGCGGGGATCTACGAGCAGTACTTC
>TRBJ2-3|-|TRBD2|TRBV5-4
CASSLGSGGGTDTQYF
TGTGCCAGCAGCTTAGGTAGCGGGGGGGGCACAGATACGCAGTATTTT
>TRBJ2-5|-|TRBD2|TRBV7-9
CASSPTDWASGEETQYF
TGTGCCAGCAGCCCAACGGACTGGGCTAGCGGGGAAGAGACCCAGTACTTC
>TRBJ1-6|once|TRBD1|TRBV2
CARGGTGVNSPLHF
TGTGCCAGGGGGGGTACAGGGGTGAATTCACCCCTCCACTTT
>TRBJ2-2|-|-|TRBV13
CASEGAGELFF
TGTGCCAGCGAAGGTGCCGGGGAGCTGTTTTTT
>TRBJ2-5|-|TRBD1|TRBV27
CASSWGQRRTQYF
TGTGCCAGCAGTTGGGGACAGCGGAGGACCCAGTACTTC
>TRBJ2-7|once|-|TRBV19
CASASTLGEQYF
TGTGCCAGTGCTTCGACACTAGGGGAGCAGTACTTC